This TCR beta chain emerged from a study of T cell responses to AZD1222 COVID-19 vaccine. Study-wide findings and caveats: Recipients of AZD1222 seropositive at baseline numbered only 5 to 7.

Clones were read by immunoSEQ multiplex PCR, and TCRdb kept only the in-frame ones, dropping some. The profile covers around 130,000 clones, with 94% appearing a single time and around 7% taken by the ten largest. Trimming cost V 4 bases and J 4 bases, with 15 bases left between them. Germline assignment: CDR1 SGDLS and CDR2 YYNGEE. The CDR3 is made up of 15 amino acids. Remarks on this clone: Its specificity is not known.

The material sequenced was peripheral blood, taken on day 0 of AZD1222 vaccination. This sequence was found in an adult in good health. The chain has TRBV9 and TRBJ2-1; D is possibly TRBD2 (8 bases). The CDR3 loop is CASSIAGQLYNEQFF. The DNA for the CDR3 is TGTGCCAGCAGCATAGCGGGACAGCTTTACAATGAGCAGTTCTTC.